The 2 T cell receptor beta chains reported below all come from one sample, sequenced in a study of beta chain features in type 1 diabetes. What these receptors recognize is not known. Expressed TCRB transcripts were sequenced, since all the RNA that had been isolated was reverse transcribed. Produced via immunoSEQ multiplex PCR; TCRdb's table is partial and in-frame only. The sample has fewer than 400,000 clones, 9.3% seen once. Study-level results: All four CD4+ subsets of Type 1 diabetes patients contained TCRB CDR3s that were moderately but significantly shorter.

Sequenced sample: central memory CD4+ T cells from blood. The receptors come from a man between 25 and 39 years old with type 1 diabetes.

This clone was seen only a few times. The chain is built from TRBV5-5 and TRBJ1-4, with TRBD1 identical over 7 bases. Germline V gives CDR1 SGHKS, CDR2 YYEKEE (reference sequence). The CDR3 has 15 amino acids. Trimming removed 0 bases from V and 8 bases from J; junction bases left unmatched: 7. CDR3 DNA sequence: TGTGCCAGCAGCTTGGACCAGGGGGAGGAAGAAAAACTGTTTTTT. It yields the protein CASSLDQGEEEKLFF.

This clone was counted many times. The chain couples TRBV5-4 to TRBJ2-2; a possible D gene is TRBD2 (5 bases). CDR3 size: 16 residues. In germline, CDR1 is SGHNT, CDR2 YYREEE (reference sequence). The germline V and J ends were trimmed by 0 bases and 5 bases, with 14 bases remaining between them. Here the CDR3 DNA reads TGTGCCAGCAGCTTGGAGGCAAGCGGCGGAACCGGGGAGCTGTTTTTT. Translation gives CASSLEASGGTGELFF. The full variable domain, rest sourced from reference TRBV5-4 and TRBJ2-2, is ETGVTQSPTHLIKTRGQQVTLRCSSQSGHNTVSWYQQALGQGPQFIFQYYREEENGRGNFPPRFSGLQFPNYSSELNVNALELDDSALYLCASSLEASGGTGELFFGEGSRLTVL.